This passage covers 26 T cell receptor beta chains from one sample sequenced in a study of identical twins (dated by TCRdb to the mid-2010s). Receptors were amplified or captured by 5' RACE. TCRdb records Illumina HiSeq 2000 as the sequencer. TCRdb's own reprocessing of the public reads used fastp at Q25 and MiXCR and kept productive beta chains. When rows share a CDR3 protein, they turn into one entry using the most common DNA and genes. Counted in this sample were approximately 620,000 distinct CDR3 sequences; 8.5% to 9% of them appeared once. The ten largest clones take up 0.75% to 1% of the sample. Another study also made use of these data, one on yellow fever vaccine responses in identical twins.

Sequencing was carried out using PBMCs. All receptors come from a woman under 30 in good health.

This chain connects TRBV27 to TRBJ2-2; D is perhaps TRBD2 (6 bases). Trimming removed 0 bases from V and 3 bases from J, with 11 bases in between. This CDR3 is built from 16 residues. Germline loops: CDR1 MNHEY, CDR2 SMNVEV (reference sequence). CDR3 nucleotides: TGTGCCAGCAGTTTATCGGTGGGAGGCGACACCGGGGAGCTGTTTTTT. As protein: CASSLSVGGDTGELFF.

This chain uses TRBV9 with TRBJ1-6; D gene ambiguous. The CDR3 runs 13 residues. Germline loops: CDR1 SGDLS, CDR2 YYNGEE. The germline V and J ends were trimmed by 0 bases and 9 bases, with 7 bases remaining between them. CDR3 nucleotides: TGTGCCAGCAGCGTAGACCTACTTTCACCCCTCCACTTT. Translation: CASSVDLLSPLHF.

This clonotype was found a few times. The chain joins TRBV12-3 or TRBV12-4 to TRBJ1-1; tentatively, D is TRBD1 (5 bases). V was clipped by 5 bases and J by 1 base, with 14 bases between them. The CDR3 contains 15 residues. CDR3 region: CASSTTGRPNTEAFF. CDR3 DNA sequence: TGTGCCAGCAGTACTACGGGACGGCCGAACACTGAAGCTTTCTTT.

V and J are TRBV24-1 and TRBJ2-2, with D possibly matching TRBD2 (6 bases). The V gene's germline CDR1 is KGHDR and CDR2 SFDVKD. This CDR3 is built from 17 residues. Trimming removed 2 bases at V and 1 base at J, with 13 bases between. The CDR3 sequence is CATSDWTTPRNTGELFF. In nucleotides, the CDR3 is TGTGCCACCAGTGATTGGACTACGCCCCGGAACACCGGGGAGCTGTTTTTT.

This clonotype was observed many times. The rearrangement joins TRBV11-2 to TRBJ2-3; D uncertain. The germline V gene has CDR1 SGHAT and CDR2 FQNNGV. The V end lost 1 base, the J end lost 1 base, and 9 bases lay between the germline ends. The length of the CDR3 is 15 residues. CDR3 DNA: TGTGCCAGCAGCTTAGTAGGCAGCCGCACAGATACGCAGTATTTT. Its protein is CASSLVGSRTDTQYF. The full variable domain, with the rest looked up from reference TRBV11-2 and TRBJ2-3, is EAGVAQSPRYKIIEKRQSVAFWCNPISGHATLYWYQQILGQGPKLLIQFQNNGVVDDSQLPKDRFSAERLKGVDSTLKIQPAKLEDSAVYLCASSLVGSRTDTQYFGPGTRLTVL.

A few counts support this clonotype. This chain connects TRBV19 to TRBJ1-1, with unresolved D. The germline V and J ends were trimmed by 5 bases and 1 base, with 8 bases remaining between them. This CDR3 comprises 13 residues. Germline lookup yields CDR1 LNHDA and CDR2 SQIVND (reference sequence). The CDR3 here is CASSHRQNTEAFF. CDR3 DNA: TGTGCCAGTAGTCATCGACAGAACACTGAAGCTTTCTTT.

This clonotype was detected a few times. The genes are TRBV5-1 and TRBJ2-5, with D possibly TRBD2 on 6 matching bases. V was trimmed by 4 bases and J by 1 base, leaving 14 bases between them. The germline V gene encodes CDR1 SGHRS and CDR2 YFSETQ. The CDR3 consists of 15 residues. CDR3 residues: CASSLRGGTQETQYF. The CDR3 DNA reads TGCGCCAGCAGCCTACGAGGCGGGACCCAAGAGACCCAGTACTTC. The full variable domain, completed using reference TRBV5-1 and TRBJ2-5, is KAGVTQTPRYLIKTRGQQVTLSCSPISGHRSVSWYQQTPGQGLQFLFEYFSETQRNKGNFPGRFSGRQFSNSRSEMNVSTLELGDSALYLCASSLRGGTQETQYFGPGTRLLVL.

For the CDR3, the DNA is TGCGCCAGCAGCCAAGAGCAGGGGACTGTATACAATGAGCAGTTCTTC. It specifies CASSQEQGTVYNEQFF. V and J are TRBV4-3 and TRBJ2-1; D may correspond to TRBD1 or TRBD2 (6 bases each). Trimming pared 0 bases from V and 4 bases from J, leaving 13 bases between. This CDR3 is built from 16 residues. CDR1 is LGHNA, CDR2 YSLEER, per germline.

This chain links TRBV3-1 with TRBJ2-7; 8 nucleotides match TRBD1. Germline lookup yields CDR1 LGHDT and CDR2 YNNKEL (reference sequence). The CDR3 consists of 15 residues. V dropped 4 bases and J dropped 6; count of bases not matched to a gene: 11. As DNA, the CDR3 is TGTGCCAGCAGCCCCACCGTAAGACAGGGGTTCGAGCAGTACTTC. This translates into CASSPTVRQGFEQYF.

J is TRBJ2-7 and V is TRBV5-1; a weak D match, TRBD2 (6 bases). The CDR3 is made up of 13 amino acids. Germline CDR1 SGHRS, CDR2 YFSETQ. Trimming stripped 4 bases from V and 5 bases from J, with 13 bases between. The CDR3 reads CASSRGAGNEQYF. CDR3 in DNA: TGCGCCAGCAGCCGCGGGGCAGGCAACGAGCAGTACTTC.

This clonotype was counted between two and nine times. This chain joins TRBV5-1 and TRBJ2-1; possibly TRBD2 for D (6 bases). This CDR3 has 16 residues. The germline V gene has CDR1 SGHRS and CDR2 YFSETQ. V was trimmed by 4 bases and J by 6 bases, leaving 20 bases between them. In nucleotides, the CDR3 is TGCGCCAGCAGCGAAAGGAGGGTAGGTGGGGGCAATGAGCAGTTCTTC. The encoded protein is CASSERRVGGGNEQFF.

This clonotype was found many times. This chain uses TRBV6-1 with TRBJ2-1; possible D gene TRBD1, 5 bases. Germline assignment: CDR1 MNHNS and CDR2 SASEGT. V gave up 5 bases and J gave up 5 bases, with 10 bases separating them. This CDR3 region has 13 residues. The CDR3 sequence is CASSRGRDNEQFF. The CDR3 DNA is TGTGCCAGCAGTAGGGGAAGGGACAATGAGCAGTTCTTC.

This clonotype appeared a few times. The J gene is TRBJ1-1, the V gene TRBV18; no definite D call. Per germline, CDR1 KGHSH and CDR2 LQKENI. The CDR3 totals 12 residues. V was shortened by 6 bases and J by 4 bases, with 9 bases between the two germline ends. CDR3 in DNA: TGTGCCAGCTCGACCGAGGGCACTGAAGCTTTCTTT. Amino acids: CASSTEGTEAFF.

This clonotype was counted only a few times. The V and J genes are TRBV29-1 and TRBJ2-3; D not resolved. There are 12 residues in the CDR3. Per germline, CDR1 SQVTM and CDR2 ANQGSEA. The V end lost 2 bases, the J end lost 4 bases, and 7 bases lay between the germline ends. CDR3 bases: TGCAGCGTTGAATTACTCTCAGATACGCAGTATTTT. Encoded protein: CSVELLSDTQYF.

The chain links TRBV7-2 to TRBJ2-5, with a possible D match to TRBD1 (6 bases). In germline, CDR1 is SGHTA, CDR2 FQGNSA. The V end lost 4 bases, the J end lost 5 bases, and 14 bases lay between the germline ends. CDR3 length: 14 amino acids. CDR3: CASSSQGLRETQYF. CDR3 in DNA: TGTGCCAGCAGCTCACAGGGTCTTCGCGAGACCCAGTACTTC.

This clonotype was found many times. The chain carries TRBV29-1 and TRBJ2-7; D is perhaps TRBD1 (7 bases). Per the germline V gene, CDR1 is SQVTM and CDR2 is ANQGSEA. Trimming took 7 bases from V and 7 from J, leaving 14 bases between them. The length of the CDR3 is 11 residues. CDR3 sequence: CSADRAGEQYF. The CDR3 coding sequence is TGCAGCGCTGACAGGGCGGGGGAGCAGTACTTC.

This clonotype was observed a handful of times. This chain connects TRBV4-3 to TRBJ2-1; D gene unclear. The CDR3 has 17 residues. The V gene lost 0 bases and the J gene lost 9 bases, with 21 bases spanning the gap. Per the germline V gene, CDR1 is LGHNA and CDR2 is YSLEER. CDR3 residues: CASSQDPQWGSRGEQFF. In nucleotides, the CDR3 is TGCGCCAGCAGCCAAGACCCCCAGTGGGGAAGCCGTGGTGAGCAGTTCTTC.

The rearrangement joins TRBV14 to TRBJ2-7; weak D call: TRBD2 (5 bases). Germline V gene lookup returns CDR1 SGHDN and CDR2 FVKESK. There are 14 residues in the CDR3. Trimming left V 2 bases short and J 6 bases short, with 14 bases between. The CDR3 sequence is CASSQQLEAGEQYF. For the CDR3, the DNA is TGTGCCAGCAGCCAACAACTAGAGGCCGGCGAGCAGTACTTC.

On this clonotype: Lacking the conserved final phenylalanine or tryptophan, this CDR3 likely reflects a read error. The limits of the CDR3 on the DNA are not certain, so only TCRdb's listed CDR3 is given. This chain links TRBV6-6 with TRBJ1-1; TRBD1, the table's D call, was not compared with the DNA. The V gene's germline CDR1 is MNHNY and CDR2 SVGAGI (reference sequence). A total of 11 residues make up the CDR3, ends included. CDR3 protein: CASSQGQEKRS.

This clonotype was seen repeatedly, ten times or more. V and J are TRBV5-1 and TRBJ1-6; 10 bases line up with TRBD1. CDR3 length: 15 amino acids. The V segment lost 4 bases and the J segment 7 bases; nucleotides outside the gene matches: 5. CDR1 is SGHRS, CDR2 YFSETQ, per germline. CDR3 protein: CASSTWTGGNSPLHF. In DNA form, the CDR3 reads TGCGCCAGCAGCACTTGGACAGGGGGGAATTCACCCCTCCACTTT. The entire variable domain, with the rest obtained from reference TRBV5-1 and TRBJ1-6, is as follows: KAGVTQTPRYLIKTRGQQVTLSCSPISGHRSVSWYQQTPGQGLQFLFEYFSETQRNKGNFPGRFSGRQFSNSRSEMNVSTLELGDSALYLCASSTWTGGNSPLHFGNGTRLTVT.

The V and J genes are TRBV7-2 and TRBJ2-7; the D is unclear. Trimming pared 3 bases from V and 1 base from J, leaving 10 bases between. Germline V gives CDR1 SGHTA, CDR2 FQGNSA. This CDR3 contains 14 residues. The CDR3, as DNA: TGTGCCAGCAGCTTGAGGCCGACTTCCTACGAGCAGTACTTC. Protein: CASSLRPTSYEQYF.

This clonotype showed up just a few times. V and J are TRBV29-1 and TRBJ2-7; D is possibly TRBD2 (6 bases). The CDR3 has 13 amino acids. Germline values: CDR1 SQVTM, CDR2 ANQGSEA. Between the trimmed V and J ends, which lost 7 bases and 2 bases, there was a span of 15 bases. The CDR3 is CSARGAQTYEQYF. CDR3 DNA: TGCAGCGCACGCGGGGCCCAAACCTACGAGCAGTACTTC.

This chain connects TRBV27 to TRBJ2-6, with D unclear. The CDR3 spans 15 residues. V was clipped by 2 bases and J by 0 bases, with 5 bases between them. The germline CDR1 and CDR2 sequences are MNHEY and SMNVEV (reference sequence). The CDR3 DNA reads as TGTGCCAGCAGTTTAACCAACTCTGGGGCCAACGTCCTGACTTTC. It specifies CASSLTNSGANVLTF.

This clonotype was counted at least ten times. V usage is TRBV7-9 and J usage is TRBJ2-7, with D unresolved. Germline V gives CDR1 SEHNR, CDR2 FQNEAQ (reference sequence). The CDR3 has 15 residues. V was pared by 2 bases and J by 0 bases, with 11 bases between. CDR3 residues: CASSLSPQDSYEQYF. In DNA, the CDR3 is TGTGCCAGCAGCTTATCTCCCCAGGACTCCTACGAGCAGTACTTC. The full variable domain, its missing parts supplied by reference TRBV7-9 and TRBJ2-7, is DTGVSQNPRHKITKRGQNVTFRCDPISEHNRLYWYRQTLGQGPEFLTYFQNEAQLEKSRLLSDRFSAERPKGSFSTLEIQRTEQGDSAMYLCASSLSPQDSYEQYFGPGTRLTVT.

V is TRBV29-1 and J is TRBJ2-3; 12 bases align to TRBD2. V gave up 2 bases and J gave up 8 bases; unmatched junction bases: 8. Per the germline V gene, CDR1 is SQVTM and CDR2 is ANQGSEA. This CDR3 spans 15 amino acids. CDR3 nucleotides: TGCAGCGTTGAATATACTAGCGGGGGGTTGCGTACGCAGTATTTT. This sequence encodes CSVEYTSGGLRTQYF.

This clonotype was picked up a small number of times. This rearrangement joins TRBV12-3 or TRBV12-4 to TRBJ2-7; 8 positions agree with TRBD2. Trimming cost V 0 bases and J 1 base; bases outside gene matches: 5. CDR3 size: 16 residues. The DNA of the CDR3 is TGTGCCAGCAGTTTAGCATTCGGGGGGGGATCCTACGAGCAGTACTTC. Translating it yields CASSLAFGGGSYEQYF.